This T cell receptor (beta chain) was profiled in a study of cytomegalovirus exposure and HLA in healthy donors (dated by TCRdb to 2016 to 2017). In the study overall: An earlier analysis of some 550 of the donors reported roughly 300 Gb of sequence data and around 110 million unique TCR beta sequences from about 200 million T cells. An early release that covered roughly 600 HLA-typed donors contained approximately 300 gigabases of sequencing data and tens of millions of unique TCR sequences. The genetic ancestry cluster associated with self-reported Caucasian donors included 80% to 90% of the approximately 410 genotyped donors. The aim of the study was to test whether cataloging public T cell receptors could identify signatures of past pathogen exposure. Using immunosequencing, the study profiled T cell repertoires from 550 to 750 subjects and related those repertoires to cytomegalovirus serostatus. In addition to the first cohort of around 670 subjects, a separate validation cohort of 120 different subjects was used. To predict cytomegalovirus infection status, the study combined high-throughput TCR immunosequencing, statistical association of individual TCRs with disease status, and machine learning. To study patterns of TCR occurrence, a later analysis re-analyzed previously published TCR beta repertoires from 500 to 850 donors and added high-resolution HLA genotyping. Rather than drawing on any new phenotypic data, the later analysis identified candidate immune exposures from TCR beta sequences and the way those sequences occurred across donors. To decide whether each TCR beta V gene segment behaved as functional or pseudogenic, an earlier analysis of some 540 of the donors relied on high-throughput TCR beta sequencing. Donor age, sex, ethnicity and CMV serostatus were compiled alongside the repertoire data. Genome-wide SNP genotypes for about 60% of the 666 donors were used in a later genetic analysis, which treated that subset as a discovery cohort. All discovery cohort repertoires had been generated on a single sequencing platform. HLA typing included class I and class II loci at four-digit resolution. Typing coverage varied by locus: about 629-640 donors for A, B, C, DRB1 and DQB1; roughly 500 for DQA1; over 600 for DPA1; more than 450 for DPB1. About 5 DR-DQ haplotypes were handled as single units for association and clustering, since linkage in the cohort was strong. Among 300 to 500 genotyped donors of the cohort, an average of approximately 200,000 unique TCR beta nucleotide sequences was sequenced per donor, of which approximately 19% were non-productive.

The cohort was made up of 500 to 800 healthy bone marrow donors. At the time of sampling, all cohort members were nominally healthy, though unrecorded immune exposures were likely present. The donor tested CMV seronegative, placing the donor among the roughly 350 seronegative members of the cohort. A peripheral blood sample was provided by each donor, and peripheral blood mononuclear cells were used for TCR beta sequencing. Genomic DNA was extracted from the blood cell samples with the Qiagen DNeasy Blood Extraction Kit. Library method: the immunoSEQ multiplex PCR assay. For the multiplex PCR, a mixture combining 60 forward primers for TCR Vbeta segments and 13 reverse primers for TCR Jbeta segments was used. A multiplex PCR assay on genomic DNA amplified the CDR3 region of rearranged TCR beta genes. Amplified TCR beta libraries were sequenced as 87-base-pair reads on the Illumina HiSeq System. Concerning the study's data processing: Across the roughly 700 repertoires, a later analysis counted 80 million or so unique TCR beta chains, approximately 12 million of which were shared by at least two donors. A nearest-neighbor algorithm error-corrected the raw reads and collapsed the reads into unique sequences, merging closely related sequences to remove PCR and sequencing errors. CDR3 sequences were aligned to IMGT reference sequences to assign V, D and J gene segments. For a sequence to be retained, a match of at least six nucleotides was required to both a V gene segment and a J gene segment. Rearrangements were classified as productive when the CDR3 lacked stop codons and remained in frame with V and J, and all other rearrangements were classified as non-productive. Following IMGT convention, CDR3 was defined as the stretch from the second conserved V-encoded cysteine to the conserved J-encoded phenylalanine. In an earlier analysis of around 570 of the donors, sequences lacking an unambiguous match to a single V gene segment were excluded. An earlier analysis of approximately 590 of the donors called V segments functional above 56.7% productive rearrangements and segregating when the between-donor standard deviation exceeded 5%. A statistical classification framework was built to diagnose cytomegalovirus status from the catalog of TCR beta chain sequences. In a later analysis, TCR nucleotide sequences were compared against IMGT/GENE-DB human TR gene sequences so that V and J genes could be assigned. The TCRdist pipeline was used in a later analysis to assign CDR3 sequences and most-parsimonious VDJ recombination scenarios. In a later analysis, every TCR beta chain was defined by the combination of its CDR3 amino acid sequence and its V-gene family, and reads without a unique V-gene family were dropped. As a way to deal with suspected cross-contamination and a sequencing artifact, a later analysis dropped hundreds of nucleotide sequences that were highly shared and had low generation probability. In a later analysis, a clonal expansion index was calculated for each public chain from normalized within-repertoire ranks of inferred template counts. Generation probabilities in a later analysis came from a VDJ recombination model fitted to out-of-frame rearrangements, and those results were checked against IGoR. In a later analysis, hypergeometric tests were used to score TCR-TCR, TCR-HLA and TCR-CMV co-occurrence, with a repertoire-size bias correction applied to TCR pairs. False discovery rates were estimated in a later analysis by permuting HLA or CMV assignments 20 times. A later analysis grouped co-occurring TCRs with DBSCAN, adding TCRdist sequence similarity when clustering within HLA-allele-positive subsets. For co-occurrence clustering, repertoires with fewer than 30,000 or more than 120,000 public chains were excluded, along with about five repertoires with anomalous nucleotide sharing. TCRdb retrieved this table from immuneACCESS and kept in-frame rearrangements only. Not all clones are present; in checked studies, unresolved V genes account for under half, and no reason is known for the remainder. The V and J calls and clone size are taken from that table; D and trimming were inferred from the DNA. In all, the sample holds roughly 200,000 clones, and approximately 78% of those were seen once. The ten largest clones represent less than 2% of the sample.

V loses 0 bases, J loses 3 bases, and the germline ends lie 12 bases apart. CDR1 is given as SGHAT and CDR2 as FQNNGV, both from the germline V gene. Taken from cysteine to valine, the CDR3 has 15 residues. Solely the CDR3 DNA is kept, with 45 bases framed from the first base. Overall study outcomes, separate from this receptor: In a later analysis, most CMV-associated TCR beta chains were found to appear HLA-restricted, with HLA associations seemingly driven largely by CMV exposure. A further reported finding was that TCR beta sequences accurately predicted the HLA-A and HLA-B alleles for most subjects in the first cohort. Roughly uniform sequencing depth across donors was assumed in presence/absence analyses, although this assumption may not hold. Because the 87-base-pair reads could not distinguish some IMGT-functional V segments, including TRBV6-2 and TRBV6-3, those segments were excluded. HLA typing was unavailable for some donors at each locus, so association tests used only the typed subset. Because counts were too low, seventeen rarely observed V segments, including chromosome 9 orphons, were excluded from the earlier analysis of a few hundred of the donors. In a later analysis, around 15,000 TCR beta sequences were associated with specific HLA alleles at a false discovery rate of 0.05. In a later genetic analysis, fewer N-insertions in productive TCRs were reported among donors in an Asian-associated ancestry cluster than the roughly 700-donor mean. When HLA alleles, especially DR and DQ, strongly co-occurred, attributing TCR associations to individual alleles was difficult. While some public TCRs were present in many individuals, most TCR sequences turned up only very rarely across donors. V-gene and J-gene trimming of TCR beta chains was associated with a missense DCLRE1C variant in a later genetic analysis, and the association was replicated in an independent cohort. CMV serostatus was the only immune exposure information available for the cohort. A later analysis found that HLA-associated TCR beta chains were more clonally expanded and had lower generation probabilities than equally common non-associated chains. An earlier analysis of approximately 600 of the donors showed that most TCR beta V segments appeared in productive rearrangements either about 87% or about 30% of the time, which broadly matched IMGT annotations. A group of highly shared sequence variants was considered likely to be a technical artifact of the sequencing pipeline. The authors suggested that the approach could potentially be extended to other disease states and immunological phenotypes. In a later analysis, several top co-occurrence clusters were reported to appear linked to parvovirus B19, influenza, CMV and Epstein-Barr virus. In a later analysis, the rate of TCR association differed among HLA loci, with DRB1 alleles having the most associated TCRs and HLA-C alleles having the fewest. Three of the identified cytomegalovirus-associated TCR beta chains were confirmed in vitro to be specific for cytomegalovirus antigens. Only TCR beta chains were sequenced in this cohort, and the absence of alpha or paired-chain data limited detectable features. A total of about 180 TCR beta chains were listed by the study as associated with cytomegalovirus. In both the original and validation cohorts, the classifier was reported to diagnose cytomegalovirus status with high specificity and sensitivity. Linkage disequilibrium might explain the correlated functional status among segregating V segments, but an unknown experimental factor could not be excluded.

With regard to this clone: Its antigen has not been determined. Nothing much larger sits one base from this clone, and base qualities are not available.

The origin of this receptor is a woman between 18 and 30 years old in good health and CMV-seronegative. The chain is assembled from TRBV11-2 and TRBJ2-7, with no confident D gene call. The sample taken for sequencing was PBMCs. The CDR3 here reads CASSLEYTELYEQYV. The bases are TGTGCCAGCAGCTTAGAGTACACAGAGCTCTACGAGCAGTACGTC.